The rows below give T cell receptor beta chains drawn from one sample of a study of T cells in Graves' hyperthyroidism and ophthalmopathy. TCRdb used MiXCR to reprocess the multiplex PCR reads, holding one entry per CDR3 protein. The profile covers some 720,000 distinct CDR3 sequences, with approximately 16% appearing a single time and under 8.5% taken by the ten largest. What was sequenced was blood. All receptors derive from a man aged 18 to 30 with Graves' hyperthyroidism. CDR3s include the opening cysteine and the closing phenylalanine or tryptophan. A D gene is named only where the DNA matches it firmly. Not every row has a clone size; where given, it reads once, few, many or a size class.

>few|.|TRBV4-1|TRBJ2-7
TGCGCCAGCAGTCCGGCCGCCGGTCCCTACGAGCAGTACTTC
CASSPAAGPYEQYF
>many|.|TRBV12-3/TRBV12-4|TRBJ2-1
TGTGCCAGCAGAGGAACTAATGAGCAGTTCTTC
CASRGTNEQFF
>.|.|TRBV15|TRBJ2-3
TGTGCCACCAGCAGAGGTTGGGGCACAGATACGCAGTATTTT
CATSRGWGTDTQYF
>.|.|TRBV4-1|TRBJ1-6
TGCGCCAGCAGCCCGTCCGGAAGGAATTCACCCCTCCACTTT
CASSPSGRNSPLHF
>many|TRBD1|TRBV18|TRBJ2-5
TGTGCCAGCTCACCACAGGACAGGGTCGAAGAGACCCAGTACTTC
CASSPQDRVEETQYF
>few|TRBD2|TRBV20-1|TRBJ2-3
TGCAGTGCTAGAGTAGAGGGACTAGCGGGAGACTTATCAGATACGCAGTATTTT
CSARVEGLAGDLSDTQYF
>many|TRBD1|TRBV28|TRBJ1-4
TGTGCCAGCACCAAGGGAGGGGGCAGTGAAAAACTGTTTTTT
CASTKGGGSEKLFF
>.|.|TRBV20-1|TRBJ1-4
TGCAGTGCTAGAGGAAGGGGGGTTTATGAAAAACTGTTTTTT
CSARGRGVYEKLFF
>many|.|TRBV28|TRBJ2-2
TGTGCCAGCAGTTACGCGAACACCGGGGAGCTGTTTTTT
CASSYANTGELFF
>once|.|TRBV29-1|TRBJ1-2
TGCAGCGTTGACGGACCCCCGGCCCTTGCTGACTATGGCTACACCTTC
CSVDGPPALADYGYTF
>once|TRBD2|TRBV20-1|TRBJ2-5
TGCAGTGCTAGCTTTGATGCTAGCGGGAGGGCAGAGACCCAGTACTTC
CSASFDASGRAETQYF
>.|.|TRBV5-1|TRBJ1-2
TGCGCCAGCAGCCTTAAAGGGACGGAGGCCTATGGCTACACCTTC
CASSLKGTEAYGYTF
>few|.|TRBV6-1|TRBJ1-5
TGTGCCAGCAGTTCCACTCCGGGGTATCAGCCCCAGCATTTT
CASSSTPGYQPQHF
>few|.|TRBV25-1|TRBJ2-3
TGTGCCATTGGGGTCACAGATACGCAGTATTTT
CAIGVTDTQYF
>many|TRBD1|TRBV11-2|TRBJ2-1
TGTGCCAGCAGCTTAAACACAGGGGGCTACAATGAGCAGTTCTTC
CASSLNTGGYNEQFF
>many|TRBD2|TRBV30|TRBJ2-1
TGTGCCTGGAGCCCCCCGGGACTAGCGGGCCTCAATGAGCAGTTCTTC
CAWSPPGLAGLNEQFF
>many|.|TRBV6-1|TRBJ1-5
TGTGCCAGCGGAGACAGAGATCAGCCCCAGCATTTT
CASGDRDQPQHF
>.|TRBD1|TRBV7-9|TRBJ2-2
TGTGCCAGCAGCTTATCGACAGGGATGGGGCACGGGGAGCTGTTTTTT
CASSLSTGMGHGELFF
>.|.|TRBV20-1|TRBJ1-1
TGCAGTGCTAGGGTTCGGTTTAGGGGGAACACTGAAGCTTTCTTT
CSARVRFRGNTEAFF
>.|.|TRBV27|TRBJ2-7
TGTGCCAGCGGTGGGACCCGGATCTCAGAGCAGTACTTC
CASGGTRISEQYF
>.|TRBD1|TRBV12-3/TRBV12-4|TRBJ1-1
TGTGCCAGCAGTCTGACAGGGGGAGCTTTCTTT
CASSLTGGAFF
>.|.|TRBV19|TRBJ1-5
TGTGCCAGTAGTATAGTAGGGGGGGATCAGCCCCAGCATTTT
CASSIVGGDQPQHF
>many|TRBD2|TRBV7-3|TRBJ2-1
TGTGCCAGCAGCTTAAAAGGGGCGGGAGGCTCCTACAATGAGCAGTTCTTC
CASSLKGAGGSYNEQFF
>many|.|TRBV5-1|TRBJ2-4
TGCGCCAGCAGCTTAGGGACGCCCGCCAAAAACATTCAGTACTTC
CASSLGTPAKNIQYF
>.|.|TRBV5-5|TRBJ1-2
TGTGCCAGCAGCTTTACCCTAAACTATGGCTACACCTTC
CASSFTLNYGYTF
>.|.|TRBV7-2|TRBJ2-1
TGTGCCAGCAGCTTAAGCCCGCTCCGGGAGCAGTTCTTC
CASSLSPLREQFF
>few|.|TRBV28|TRBJ2-7
TGTGCCAGCAGTTTATATTGGAAACATCAGTGGGAGCAGTACTTC
CASSLYWKHQWEQYF
>once|.|TRBV13|TRBJ1-5
TGTGCCAGCAGCTTAGGATTTATGGATCAGCCCCAGCATTTT
CASSLGFMDQPQHF
>few|.|TRBV6-2/TRBV6-3|TRBJ2-1
TGTGCCAGCACCCTGCCAGGGGGGGATACCTACAATGAGCAGTTCTTC
CASTLPGGDTYNEQFF
>.|.|TRBV4-2|TRBJ2-1
TGTGCCAGCAGCCAACAATACCAGGGTCATGAGCAGTTCTTC
CASSQQYQGHEQFF
>.|.|TRBV4-1|TRBJ2-7
TGCGCCAGCAGCCTCGGTTCGAGCTCCTACGAGCAGTACTTC
CASSLGSSSYEQYF
>.|TRBD1|TRBV3-1|TRBJ2-7
TGTGCCAGCAGCCAGAGGACAGGGTCGCCCTACGAGCAGTACTTC
CASSQRTGSPYEQYF
>few|.|TRBV7-9|TRBJ2-1
TGTGCCAGCAGCTTGCCGGTCTACAATGAGCAGTTCTTC
CASSLPVYNEQFF
>many|.|TRBV2|TRBJ2-2
TGTGCCAGCACCGATCCCGGGACAACCACCGGGGAGCTGTTTTTT
CASTDPGTTTGELFF
>many|TRBD2|TRBV20-1|TRBJ2-1
TGCAGTGCCGACCCGAGAGTCGGGGGGTGGAGACACAATGAGCAGTTCTTC
CSADPRVGGWRHNEQFF
>many|.|TRBV6-1|TRBJ2-7
TGTGCCAGCAGTGAAGTGCCTACCTACGAGCAGTACTTC
CASSEVPTYEQYF
>many|.|TRBV6-1|TRBJ2-5
TGTGCCAGCAGTGAAGTCGGACGACAAGAGACCCAGTACTTC
CASSEVGRQETQYF
>once|.|TRBV5-6|TRBJ2-2
TGTGCCAGCAGCTCGTTCAATAGCGGGGAGCTGTTTTTT
CASSSFNSGELFF
>.|.|TRBV20-1|TRBJ1-1
TGCAGTGCTAGGTCGCCAATCTCGGACACTGAAGCTTTCTTT
CSARSPISDTEAFF
>.|TRBD2|TRBV20-1|TRBJ2-1
TGCAGTGCTAGGTTCTTGGGAGCGGGAGGCGGCAATGAGCAGTTCTTC
CSARFLGAGGGNEQFF
>many|.|TRBV7-8|TRBJ2-3
TGTGCCAGCAGCTCCGCCGGACGGGGCGCAGATACGCAGTATTTT
CASSSAGRGADTQYF
>.|.|TRBV20-1|TRBJ2-1
TGCAGTGCTCCGAAATGGGGTGAGCAGTTCTTC
CSAPKWGEQFF
>many|TRBD2|TRBV28|TRBJ2-1
TGTGCCAGCATGACTAGCGGGGGTTACAATGAGCAGTTCTTC
CASMTSGGYNEQFF
>many|TRBD1|TRBV3-1|TRBJ1-4
TGTGCCAGCAGCCCCCCGGGACAGGGGGCAACTAATGAAAAACTGTTTTTT
CASSPPGQGATNEKLFF
>.|TRBD2|TRBV20-1|TRBJ2-7
TGCAGTGCTAGAGATCGCCTAGCGGGAATGGGCGAGCAGTACTTC
CSARDRLAGMGEQYF
>.|TRBD2|TRBV12-3/TRBV12-4|TRBJ2-4
TGTGCCAGCAGTTTTACACTAGCGCCCAAAAACATTCAGTACTTC
CASSFTLAPKNIQYF
>few|.|TRBV7-9|TRBJ2-2
TGTGCCAGCAGCGAAGGGTCGGGACGGTCGAACACCGGGGAGCTGTTTTTT
CASSEGSGRSNTGELFF
>few|TRBD1|TRBV5-6|TRBJ1-2
TGTGCCAGCAGCTTTCGGGACAGCTACAACTATGGCTACACCTTC
CASSFRDSYNYGYTF
>.|.|TRBV12-3/TRBV12-4|TRBJ1-2
TGTGCCAGCAGTCTTATCGGGACGGATGTTTGGTATGGCCACACCTTC
CASSLIGTDVWYGHTF
>.|.|TRBV27|TRBJ2-2
TGTGCCAGCAGTTACTTCCAAAACACCGGGGAGCTGTTTTTT
CASSYFQNTGELFF
>few|.|TRBV2|TRBJ2-5
TGTGCCAGCAGGTTGATCTACCAAGAGACCCAGTACTTC
CASRLIYQETQYF
>.|.|TRBV12-5|TRBJ2-7
TGTGCTAGTGGTTTGCCCCCCCTCTCCGGGACCTTACAGCCAAACTTTCCTACTAACGAGCAGTACTTC
CASGLPPLSGTLQPNFPTNEQYF
>.|.|TRBV3-1|TRBJ1-5
TGTGCCAGCAGCCAAGTTCTGAGCAATCAGCCCCAGCATTTT
CASSQVLSNQPQHF
>few|TRBD2|TRBV29-1|TRBJ2-1
TGCGGGGCGAGCGGGAGGCCGGGGAATGAGCAGTTCTTC
CGASGRPGNEQFF